The 27 T cell receptor beta chains reported below all come from one sample, sequenced in a study of cytomegalovirus exposure and HLA in healthy donors. Assay: immunoSEQ multiplex PCR; the TCRdb copy retains only in-frame clones and omits some. The sample carries fewer than 200,000 clones, around 96% recorded once. Sequencing was performed on PBMCs. These receptors all come from a woman under 30 in good health and CMV-seronegative.

This clone appeared once. The CDR3, as DNA: TGCGCCAGCAGCTTACGGGTCAGCCAAGAGACCCAGTACTTC. It codes for CASSLRVSQETQYF. The rearrangement joins TRBV5-1 to TRBJ2-5; D gene unclear. The CDR3 covers 14 residues. Germline V gene data show CDR1 as SGHRS and CDR2 as YFSETQ. Between the trimmed V and J ends, which lost 2 bases and 1 base, there was a span of 9 bases.

The rearrangement links TRBV19 to TRBJ1-2; D unresolved. Germline V gene lookup returns CDR1 LNHDA and CDR2 SQIVND (reference sequence). The CDR3 contains 14 residues. The V end lost 4 bases, the J end lost 0 bases, and 9 bases lay between the germline ends. The CDR3 spells CASSTPHTNYGYTF. The CDR3 DNA reads TGTGCCAGTAGTACACCCCACACTAACTATGGCTACACCTTC.

This clone was seen just once. The chain joins TRBV9 to TRBJ2-1; 7 bases align to TRBD2. The V gene end was trimmed by 0 bases and the J gene end by 6 bases; junction bases not matched to a gene: 6. This CDR3 is built from 15 residues. The germline V gene has CDR1 SGDLS and CDR2 YYNGEE. CDR3 in amino acids: CASSVGGGDSNEQFF. The CDR3, as DNA: TGTGCCAGCAGCGTAGGTGGGGGGGATTCCAATGAGCAGTTCTTC.

This rearrangement joins TRBV4-3 to TRBJ1-1, with unresolved D. CDR3 length equals 15 residues. V was pared by 3 bases and J by 5 bases, with 16 bases between. The germline CDR1 and CDR2 sequences are LGHNA and YSLEER. The CDR3 DNA sequence: TGCGCCAGCAGCCAGGCCGGGGTTCTTAATACTGAAGCTTTCTTT. This gives the protein CASSQAGVLNTEAFF.

In this sample, this clone turned up once. The rearrangement uses TRBV6-5 and TRBJ2-2; the D gene is possibly TRBD1 (5 bases). The ends were cut back, 5 bases at V and 6 bases at J, with 16 bases in the middle. Germline CDR1 and CDR2: MNHEY and SVGAGI. The CDR3 runs to 15 residues. CDR3: CASSQGSLGPGELFF. In DNA form, the CDR3 reads TGTGCCAGCAGTCAAGGGTCGTTGGGGCCCGGGGAGCTGTTTTTT.

The rearrangement links TRBV9 to TRBJ2-2; D unresolved. The CDR3 runs to 15 residues. The germline V gene encodes CDR1 SGDLS and CDR2 YYNGEE. The V end was cut by 1 base, the J end by 6 bases, with 13 bases between. The CDR3 sequence: CASSVSGQIAGELFF. CDR3 sequence (DNA): TGTGCCAGCAGCGTAAGTGGCCAAATTGCCGGGGAGCTGTTTTTT.

This clone appeared once. V gene TRBV7-2 combines with J gene TRBJ1-6, with D possibly TRBD1 on 6 matching bases. The germline V and J ends were trimmed by 4 bases and 0 bases, with 10 bases remaining between them. Germline V CDR1 and CDR2: SGHTA, FQGNSA. The CDR3 has 16 residues. DNA of the CDR3: TGTGCCAGCAGCTACGGACAGAGCTCCTATAATTCACCCCTCCACTTT. This codes for CASSYGQSSYNSPLHF.

The genes are TRBV7-9 and TRBJ2-3; TRBD1 matches at 7 bases. From germline, CDR1 is SEHNR and CDR2 FQNEAQ (reference sequence). This CDR3 spans 14 amino acids. V lost 2 bases to trimming and J lost 7 bases; unmatched junction nucleotides: 6. Here the CDR3 reads CASSLRGGGNTQYF. CDR3 coding DNA: TGTGCCAGCAGCTTAAGAGGGGGCGGAAATACGCAGTATTTT.

The J gene is TRBJ1-4, the V gene TRBV4-3; D is unclear. Trimming took 0 bases from V and 3 from J, leaving 14 bases between them. There are 17 residues in the CDR3. The germline V gene encodes CDR1 LGHNA and CDR2 YSLEER. This chain's CDR3 is CASSQDRRGYANEKLFF. The CDR3, as DNA: TGCGCCAGCAGCCAAGATCGGCGGGGATATGCTAATGAAAAACTGTTTTTT.

V gene TRBV7-2 combines with J gene TRBJ1-6; 8 bases are a match to TRBD1. V lost 4 bases, J lost 14 bases, and 7 bases stayed unmatched. Germline assignment: CDR1 SGHTA and CDR2 FQGNSA. The CDR3 loop spans 13 amino acids. CDR3 sequence reads: CASSSGQGRALHF. The CDR3 DNA is TGTGCCAGCAGCTCAGGACAGGGAAGGGCCCTCCACTTT.

The chain links TRBV5-4 to TRBJ2-5; 7 bases fit TRBD1. There are 14 residues in the CDR3. Germline V lookup: CDR1 SGHNT, CDR2 YYREEE (reference sequence). V lost 4 bases to trimming and J lost 5 bases; unmatched junction nucleotides: 8. This chain's CDR3 is CASSRDSSAETQYF. The CDR3 coding sequence is TGTGCCAGCAGCAGGGACAGCTCCGCGGAGACCCAGTACTTC.

This rearrangement joins TRBV5-1 to TRBJ2-7, with D perhaps TRBD1 (6 bases). The CDR3 consists of 16 residues. CDR1 and CDR2 (germline): SGHRS, YFSETQ. With 1 base removed from V and 2 bases from J, the gap between germline ends came to 16 bases. CDR3 bases: TGCGCCAGCAGCTTGCACAGGGACCGGCCCCCCTACGAGCAGTACTTC. It codes for CASSLHRDRPPYEQYF.

This clone was observed a single time. The V and J genes are TRBV25-1 and TRBJ1-1; D is uncertain. The germline CDR1 and CDR2 sequences are MGHDK and SYGVNS. The CDR3 covers 12 residues. With 5 bases removed from V and 1 base from J, the gap between germline ends came to 5 bases. CDR3 nucleotides: TGTGCCAGCAGTTACTCGAACACTGAAGCTTTCTTT. This sequence encodes CASSYSNTEAFF.

V usage is TRBV2 and J usage is TRBJ1-2; D possibly corresponds to TRBD1 (5 bases). The CDR3 has 15 amino acids. Trimming stripped 6 bases from V and 0 bases from J, with 14 bases between. Looked up from germline, CDR1 is SNHLY and CDR2 is FYNNEI. The CDR3 is CASREKDTPNYGYTF. The CDR3 region has the DNA TGTGCCAGCAGGGAGAAGGACACCCCTAACTATGGCTACACCTTC.

The chain employs TRBV7-2 and TRBJ2-7; D is possibly TRBD2 (5 bases). Per the germline V gene, CDR1 is SGHTA and CDR2 is FQGNSA. The CDR3 runs 14 residues. The V gene lost 0 bases and the J gene lost 1 base, with 7 bases spanning the gap. In DNA form, the CDR3 reads TGTGCCAGCAGCTTAGCCCGGGAATCCTACGAGCAGTACTTC. This encodes CASSLARESYEQYF.

This clone was counted a single time. The chain uses TRBV12-2 and TRBJ2-3; TRBD2, the table's D call, lacks a check against the DNA. TRBV12-2 is tagged as a pseudogene. The CDR3 loop spans 13 amino acids. DNA for the CDR3: TGTGCAAGTCGCTTAAAACTTGCAGATACGCAGTATTTT. Translating it yields CASRLKLADTQYF.

This chain uses TRBV6-5 with TRBJ2-7; perhaps TRBD1 as D (6 bases). This CDR3 has 12 residues. V lost 7 bases and J lost 4, with 11 bases in between. Germline CDR1 MNHEY, CDR2 SVGAGI. The CDR3 protein is CASTLGQYEQYF. The CDR3, as DNA: TGTGCCAGCACCCTAGGACAGTACGAGCAGTACTTC.

J is TRBJ1-2 and V is TRBV28; D unresolved. The germline V gene has CDR1 MDHEN and CDR2 SYDVKM. The CDR3 has 13 residues. Trimming removed 8 bases from V and 2 bases from J, with 12 bases in between. CDR3 bases: TGTGCCAGCTGGAACGGGGTGAACTATGGCTACACCTTC. Protein product: CASWNGVNYGYTF.

This rearrangement joins TRBV13 to TRBJ1-3; D is uncertain. Deletions cut 5 bases from V and 2 bases from J, with 4 bases between. The germline gives CDR1 PRHDT, CDR2 FYEKMQ (reference sequence). There are 12 residues in the CDR3. CDR3 amino acids: CASSLTGNTIYF. The CDR3 bases are TGTGCCAGCAGCCTAACTGGAAACACCATATATTTT. Looking up the rest from reference TRBV13 and TRBJ1-3 gives the full variable domain: AAGVIQSPRHLIKEKRETATLKCYPIPRHDTVYWYQQGPGQDPQFLISFYEKMQSDKGSIPDRFSAQQFSDYHSELNMSSLELGDSALYFCASSLTGNTIYFGEGSWLTVV.

This chain connects TRBV7-8 to TRBJ2-7, with D possibly being TRBD2 (6 bases). CDR1 SGHVS and CDR2 FQNEAQ come from the germline V gene. With 5 bases removed from V and 9 bases from J, the gap between germline ends came to 29 bases. There are 17 residues in the CDR3. Here the CDR3 reads CASSQLPGGVAGQGQYF. DNA of the CDR3: TGTGCCAGCAGCCAGCTACCGGGCGGGGTTGCAGGTCAGGGGCAGTACTTC.

The chain recombines TRBV18 with TRBJ2-1, with 8 positions matching TRBD1. V shed 3 bases, J shed 12 bases, and the junction held 16 bases outside the gene matches. Germline-derived CDR1 and CDR2 are KGHSH and LQKENI. The CDR3 contains 16 residues. The CDR3 nucleotides read TGTGCCAGCTCACCCCCGGACAGGGCCGACCTACAGGGGCAGTTCTTC. It translates to CASSPPDRADLQGQFF.

The chain has TRBV18 and TRBJ2-2; TRBD2 agrees at 16 bases. V shed 0 bases and J 0 bases; nucleotides not matched to a gene: 1. Germline lookup yields CDR1 KGHSH and CDR2 LQKENI. The CDR3 length is 19 residues. Here the CDR3 DNA reads TGTGCCAGCTCACCACCGGGACTAGCGGGGGGGCCGAACACCGGGGAGCTGTTTTTT. Its translation: CASSPPGLAGGPNTGELFF.

The rearrangement links TRBV2 to TRBJ2-7, with 9 bases aligning to TRBD1. V was pared by 3 bases and J by 2 bases, with 5 bases of the junction left unmatched. The V gene's germline CDR1 is SNHLY and CDR2 FYNNEI. The CDR3 length is 15 residues. CDR3 sequence: CASSETQGAPYEQYF. The CDR3 DNA sequence: TGTGCCAGCAGTGAGACACAGGGGGCCCCCTACGAGCAGTACTTC.

This chain connects TRBV15 to TRBJ2-7; TRBD1 agrees at 8 bases. J was trimmed by 1 base and V by 2 bases; bases with no gene match: 4. The CDR3 is 15 residues long. The V gene's germline CDR1 is LNHNV and CDR2 YYDKDF (reference sequence). CDR3 nucleotide sequence: TGTGCCACCAGCAGAATCGGACAGGGTTCCTACGAGCAGTACTTC. It is translated as CATSRIGQGSYEQYF.

The genes are TRBV4-3 and TRBJ2-7; TRBD2 might be the D (6 bases). The CDR3 is 17 amino acids. Per the germline V gene, CDR1 is LGHNA and CDR2 is YSLEER. Trimming left V 0 bases short and J 4 bases short, with 19 bases between. Here the CDR3 reads CASSQDGASGGSYEQYF. Written as DNA, the CDR3 is TGCGCCAGCAGCCAAGACGGGGCTTCTGGAGGGTCATACGAGCAGTACTTC.

The chain combines TRBV5-4 with TRBJ2-1; TRBD2 aligns across 10 bases. Germline V gene sequence: CDR1 SGHNT, CDR2 YYREEE (reference sequence). The CDR3 consists of 15 residues. Unmatched junction bases numbered 8, after V lost 4 bases and J lost 7 bases. CDR3: CASSPAGGLRNEQFF. Written as DNA, the CDR3 is TGTGCCAGCAGCCCAGCGGGGGGGCTAAGGAATGAGCAGTTCTTC.

The chain links TRBV7-3 to TRBJ2-7; weak D call: TRBD2 (7 bases). The CDR3 spans 16 residues. The V end lost 1 base, the J end lost 6 bases, and 19 bases lay between the germline ends. CDR1 SGHTA and CDR2 FQGTGA come from the germline V gene. This chain's CDR3 is CASSLMSGGWGGEQYF. In nucleotides, the CDR3 is TGTGCCAGCAGCTTAATGTCGGGGGGCTGGGGTGGCGAGCAGTACTTC.